These 8 T cell receptor beta chains were all obtained from the same sample, sequenced in a study of blood T cell repertoires in COVID-19. TCRdb's copy holds only in-frame clones and misses some; the assay was immunoSEQ multiplex PCR. The sample has around 140,000 clones, around 89% seen once; the top ten hold about 2.9%. Sequencing was done on a sample of peripheral blood. The source of these receptors is a man aged 55 to 70 with active or convalescent COVID-19.

The chain links TRBV28 to TRBJ1-2; maybe TRBD1 (6 bases). The CDR3 loop spans 15 amino acids. Germline-derived CDR1 and CDR2 are MDHEN and SYDVKM. Trimming cost V 5 bases and J 4 bases, with 17 bases left between them. The DNA of the CDR3 is TGTGCCAGCAGTACTCTGGGGGGGCCATCCTATGGCTACACCTTC. Its translation: CASSTLGGPSYGYTF.

This chain joins TRBV13 and TRBJ2-3; TRBD2 agrees at 12 bases. The germline V gene has CDR1 PRHDT and CDR2 FYEKMQ (reference sequence). The V gene end was trimmed by 4 bases and the J gene end by 4 bases; junction bases not matched to a gene: 12. This CDR3 has 18 residues. The CDR3: CASSSGSRLAGVPDTQYF. In DNA, the CDR3 is TGTGCCAGCAGCTCAGGCAGCCGACTAGCGGGAGTACCAGATACGCAGTATTTT.

This clone appeared once. The chain links TRBV28 to TRBJ1-2; tentative D call: TRBD1 (6 bases). The CDR3 has 12 amino acids. Germline V gene data show CDR1 as MDHEN and CDR2 as SYDVKM. The V end was cut by 6 bases, the J end by 11 bases, with 16 bases between. For the CDR3, the DNA is TGTGCCAGCAGGGCAGGACAGCGTGGTTACACCTTC. It specifies CASRAGQRGYTF.

A single count supports this clone. The V call is TRBV28, the J call TRBJ2-3, with a possible D match to TRBD1 (6 bases). CDR1 MDHEN and CDR2 SYDVKM come from the germline V gene. This CDR3 has 15 residues. V shed 6 bases and J shed 0 bases, with 13 bases lying between them. The CDR3 protein is CASSQGMASTDTQYF. DNA of the CDR3: TGTGCCAGCAGCCAGGGGATGGCCAGCACAGATACGCAGTATTTT.

A single count supports this clone. J is TRBJ1-6 and V is TRBV27, with 7 bases fitting TRBD1. V shed 4 bases, J shed 7 bases, and the junction held 7 bases outside the gene matches. This CDR3 spans 15 amino acids. Germline V gives CDR1 MNHEY, CDR2 SMNVEV (reference sequence). The CDR3 sequence: CASSSDRARNSPLHF. CDR3 bases: TGTGCCAGCAGTTCCGACAGGGCCCGAAATTCACCCCTCCACTTT.

V gene TRBV5-1 combines with J gene TRBJ1-1; 8 nucleotides line up with TRBD1. This CDR3 region has 15 residues. Germline trimming cut 3 bases from V and 5 bases from J; bases unmatched to any gene: 9. Looked up from germline, CDR1 is SGHRS and CDR2 is YFSETQ. The CDR3 nucleotides are TGCGCCAGCAGCTCGAGCCGGACAGGGAGTACTGAAGCTTTCTTT. Translation gives CASSSSRTGSTEAFF.

This rearrangement joins TRBV2 to TRBJ1-4; 8 nucleotides align to TRBD1. The germline V gene has CDR1 SNHLY and CDR2 FYNNEI. The CDR3 loop spans 15 amino acids. Trimming removed 1 base from V and 4 bases from J; junction bases left unmatched: 2. This CDR3 reads CASSEVGQGNEKLFF. Here the CDR3 DNA reads TGTGCCAGCAGTGAAGTAGGACAGGGTAATGAAAAACTGTTTTTT.

The chain employs TRBV5-1 and TRBJ1-2, with D perhaps TRBD1 (6 bases). The CDR3 is made up of 15 amino acids. Germline lookup yields CDR1 SGHRS and CDR2 YFSETQ. Trimming took 4 bases from V and 4 from J, leaving 17 bases between them. CDR3: CASSPTGTPAYGYTF. The CDR3 DNA follows: TGCGCCAGCAGCCCGACCGGGACACCCGCCTATGGCTACACCTTC.